A single sample gave rise to the 19 T cell receptor beta chains below, sequenced in a study of beta chain features in type 1 diabetes. Overall study findings and caveats: Among patients with Type 1 diabetes, TCRB CDR3s were moderately but significantly shorter in every one of the four CD4+ subsets.

Sequenced material consisted of expressed TCRB transcripts (all of the isolated RNA was reverse transcribed). Repertoires were generated with immunoSEQ multiplex PCR, while TCRdb's copy carries only in-frame clones and drops some. The sample holds more than 95,000 clones, under 30% seen once. These receptors have no known antigen. Material: central memory CD4+ T cells from blood. The source of these receptors is a woman in her late teens or twenties with type 1 diabetes.

This clone was detected only a few times. This chain joins TRBV29-1 and TRBJ1-4; maybe TRBD1 (5 bases). This CDR3 contains 16 residues. CDR1 and CDR2 (germline): SQVTM, ANQGSEA. The V end lost 7 bases, the J end lost 5 bases, and 23 bases lay between the germline ends. CDR3 bases: TGCAGCGCCCGCGAAGCAGGGCTAGGAGAAAATGAAAAACTGTTTTTT. As protein: CSAREAGLGENEKLFF.

Here the CDR3 DNA reads TGCGCCAGCAGCCAGGGACAAACTCGCGAGGGGACCTACGAGCAGTACTTC. Translation: CASSQGQTREGTYEQYF. The chain combines TRBV4-1 with TRBJ2-7, with a weak D call TRBD1 (6 bases). Germline-derived CDR1 and CDR2 are MGHRA and YSYEKL. This CDR3 comprises 17 residues. Trimming shortened V by 3 bases and J by 2 bases, and 20 bases separated the two germline ends.

This clone has just a few counts. The chain links TRBV30 to TRBJ1-5, with D unresolved. From germline, CDR1 is GTSNPN and CDR2 SVGIG (reference sequence). The CDR3 has 12 amino acids. Deletions cut 7 bases from V and 5 bases from J, with 12 bases between. The CDR3 nucleotides read TGTGCCTTAGGGCGGGGTGATCAGCCCCAGCATTTT. Translating gives CALGRGDQPQHF.

This clone came up a few times. V and J are TRBV4-3 and TRBJ1-2; a possible D gene is TRBD1 (5 bases). CDR1 LGHNA and CDR2 YSLEER come from the germline V gene. CDR3 length: 15 residues. Trimming took off 4 bases at V and 3 bases at J, with 15 bases between the two ends. CDR3 sequence: CASSRGGGMDYGYTF. The CDR3 DNA reads TGCGCCAGCAGCCGTGGGGGGGGAATGGACTATGGCTACACCTTC.

The chain has TRBV20-1 and TRBJ2-5; perhaps TRBD1 as D (6 bases). The CDR3 has 11 amino acids. Germline V gene sequence: CDR1 DFQATT, CDR2 SNEGSKA (reference sequence). Trimming left V 4 bases short and J 3 bases short, with 6 bases between. CDR3 DNA sequence: TGCAGTGCTAACAGGGAAGAGACCCAGTACTTC. Translation gives CSANREETQYF.

This chain connects TRBV4-1 to TRBJ2-2; 8 bases are a match to TRBD1. The CDR3 runs to 15 residues. Trimming at V came to 5 bases and at J to 3 bases, leaving 5 bases not matched to a gene. Germline V CDR1 and CDR2: MGHRA, YSYEKL. CDR3 nucleotide sequence: TGCGCCAGCAGCGACGGACAGGGCTACACCGGGGAGCTGTTTTTT. Translated, it gives CASSDGQGYTGELFF.

This chain joins TRBV18 and TRBJ2-3; possibly TRBD2 for D (6 bases). The V end was cut by 3 bases, the J end by 9 bases, with 28 bases between. CDR1 KGHSH and CDR2 LQKENI come from the germline V gene. The CDR3 is made up of 18 amino acids. CDR3: CASSPQLRPQGGLSTQYF. The DNA for the CDR3 is TGTGCCAGCTCACCCCAGCTTAGACCCCAGGGAGGCCTTTCAACGCAGTATTTT.

The V and J genes are TRBV28 and TRBJ1-2; D is possibly TRBD1 (5 bases). V gave up 6 bases and J gave up 3 bases, with 11 bases separating them. The CDR3 is 13 amino acids. Germline V gene data show CDR1 as MDHEN and CDR2 as SYDVKM. The CDR3 DNA reads as TGTGCCAGCAGGCCGACAGCGTACTATGGCTACACCTTC. This sequence encodes CASRPTAYYGYTF.

The chain uses TRBV5-6 and TRBJ2-1; possible D gene TRBD2, 6 bases. Germline CDR1 reads SGHDT; CDR2 reads YYEEEE. The CDR3 totals 15 residues. The germline V and J ends were trimmed by 4 bases and 5 bases, with 16 bases remaining between them. CDR3 nucleotide sequence: TGTGCCAGCAGCCCGGTGGGCGGGGAGAACAATGAGCAGTTCTTC. Amino acid sequence: CASSPVGGENNEQFF.

This clone was seen just once. The chain recombines TRBV9 with TRBJ2-1; possibly TRBD2 for D (5 bases). Germline CDR1 reads SGDLS; CDR2 reads YYNGEE. This CDR3 contains 15 residues. The germline V and J ends were trimmed by 2 bases and 5 bases, with 14 bases remaining between them. CDR3 region: CASSVAGRGNNEQFF. The CDR3 DNA follows: TGTGCCAGCAGCGTGGCGGGCAGAGGCAACAATGAGCAGTTCTTC.

V usage is TRBV5-1 and J usage is TRBJ1-1; D may be TRBD1 (6 bases). The CDR3 is made up of 15 amino acids. Trimming took off 0 bases at V and 4 bases at J, with 13 bases between the two ends. The germline CDR1 and CDR2 sequences are SGHRS and YFSETQ. The CDR3 sequence: CASSLANGQRTEAFF. CDR3 nucleotides: TGCGCCAGCAGCTTGGCCAATGGACAGCGCACTGAAGCTTTCTTT.

This clone showed up just a few times. The V call is TRBV28, the J call TRBJ1-1; TRBD1 matches 7 bases. The germline V gene encodes CDR1 MDHEN and CDR2 SYDVKM. The CDR3 loop spans 13 amino acids. The V segment lost 5 bases and the J segment 4 bases; nucleotides outside the gene matches: 4. The CDR3 nucleotides are TGTGCCAGCAGTCGGGACAGCGCCACTGAAGCTTTCTTT. Its protein is CASSRDSATEAFF.

The genes are TRBV6-6 and TRBJ2-5; TRBD1 matches at 7 bases. V was clipped by 5 bases and J by 4 bases; unmatched bases: 7. Germline V gives CDR1 MNHNY, CDR2 SVGAGI (reference sequence). The CDR3 extends over 14 amino acids. The CDR3 region is CASSISTGAETQYF. The CDR3 coding sequence is TGTGCCAGCAGTATTTCAACAGGGGCAGAGACCCAGTACTTC.

This sequence joins TRBV7-9 and TRBJ1-4; no definite D call. The CDR3 has 16 residues. Trimming left V 3 bases short and J 3 bases short, with 14 bases between. The germline gives CDR1 SEHNR, CDR2 FQNEAQ (reference sequence). The CDR3 DNA follows: TGTGCCAGCAGCTTCCCGGGGTCCCCGTCTAATGAAAAACTGTTTTTT. This translates into CASSFPGSPSNEKLFF. The full variable domain, in which reference TRBV7-9 and TRBJ1-4 provide the parts outside the CDR3, is DTGVSQNPRHKITKRGQNVTFRCDPISEHNRLYWYRQTLGQGPEFLTYFQNEAQLEKSRLLSDRFSAERPKGSFSTLEIQRTEQGDSAMYLCASSFPGSPSNEKLFFGSGTQLSVL.

This clone has just a few counts. The rearrangement joins TRBV7-2 to TRBJ2-7; TRBD1 matches at 7 bases. The CDR3 has 15 residues. V lost 2 bases, J lost 6 bases, and 10 bases stayed unmatched. The germline CDR1 and CDR2 sequences are SGHTA and FQGNSA. CDR3 nucleotide sequence: TGTGCCAGCAGCTTATGGGACCACAGGGGAACCGAGCAGTACTTC. It codes for CASSLWDHRGTEQYF.

There are a few counts of this clone. The chain employs TRBV7-2 and TRBJ1-1; possibly TRBD1 for D (5 bases). The CDR3 has 14 residues. V lost 5 bases, J lost 1 base, and 11 bases lay in between. Germline V gene sequence: CDR1 SGHTA, CDR2 FQGNSA. The CDR3 sequence is CASSIGTANTEAFF. DNA for the CDR3: TGTGCCAGCAGCATCGGGACTGCGAACACTGAAGCTTTCTTT.

This clone was observed a few times. The chain employs TRBV6-5 and TRBJ1-1, with a possible D match to TRBD1 (5 bases). The CDR3 has 13 residues. Germline assignment: CDR1 MNHEY and CDR2 SVGAGI. With 2 bases removed from V and 4 bases from J, the gap between germline ends came to 8 bases. CDR3 nucleotide sequence: TGTGCCAGCAGTTACGGGGCAGTCACTGAAGCTTTCTTT. The encoded protein is CASSYGAVTEAFF.

The chain joins TRBV11-2 to TRBJ2-3; 12 nucleotides line up with TRBD2. V was clipped by 3 bases and J by 4 bases; unmatched bases: 5. CDR1 and CDR2 (germline): SGHAT, FQNNGV. CDR3 length: 16 residues. CDR3 in DNA: TGTGCCAGCAGCTTGACTAGCGGGAGCTGGGCAGATACGCAGTATTTT. Translation gives CASSLTSGSWADTQYF.

This clone has only a few counts. The CDR3 region has the DNA TGTGCCAGTAATGAGGGATCTATGAACACTGAAGCTTTCTTT. This sequence encodes CASNEGSMNTEAFF. V usage is TRBV19 and J usage is TRBJ1-1; D unclear. The germline V and J ends were trimmed by 7 bases and 0 bases, with 12 bases remaining between them. The germline gives CDR1 LNHDA, CDR2 SQIVND (reference sequence). The length of the CDR3 is 14 residues.